Given below is one TCR beta chain in context. Its specific antigen is unknown. No base-level quality is on record; no much larger clone is a single base apart. The data are from a study of CD4 T cell repertoires and nickel (dated by TCRdb to the early 2020s). V is clipped by 0 bases and J by 3 bases, and the sequence between their germline boundaries is 3 bases long. The germline V gene sets CDR1 to SGDLS and CDR2 to YYNGEE. Including the terminal cysteine and phenylalanine, the CDR3 comprises 13 residues. CDR3 DNA is the only sequence kept; it has 39 bases, read in frame from the first base. The method was RT-PCR. Sequenced using an Illumina MiSeq. The public reads were run again by TCRdb, first through fastp at Q25 and then through MiXCR, and only productive beta chains were kept. Rows with one shared CDR3 protein collapse into an entry with the most common genes and DNA. This sample holds about 200 distinct CDR3 sequences; roughly three fifths were observed only once. The biggest ten clones account for under 65% of the sample.

Recombination linked TRBV9 to TRBJ2-2; the D gene cannot be named for sure. Material for sequencing was CD4+ T cells from blood, not recorded whether cultured. This receptor was identified in a human donor in a nickel allergy study, with or without nickel allergy (not recorded which). It is not recorded whether this sample comes from one donor or several. The sequence in DNA is TGTGCCAGCAGCGTAGAGTACACCGGGGAGCTGTTTTTT. The encoded protein is CASSVEYTGELFF.